This T cell receptor (beta chain) originates from a study of cytomegalovirus exposure and HLA in healthy donors. The wider study: Counted in an early data release were about 85 million unique TCRs from HLA-typed donors.

PCR involved 60 Vbeta and 13 Jbeta primers. Assay used: immunoSEQ multiplex PCR; TCRdb lists only in-frame clones, some missing. The data hold about 200,000 clones, with almost 80% observed a single time. In germline, CDR1 is SQVTM, CDR2 ANQGSEA. This CDR3 comprises 15 residues. Trimming shortened V by 4 bases and J by 0 bases, and 14 bases separated the two germline ends. The chain employs TRBV29-1 and TRBJ2-3, with D unresolved. Input material: PBMCs. The sequence was collected from a man younger than 35 in good health and CMV-seronegative. Here the CDR3 reads CSVVPPVTSTDTQYF. The CDR3 DNA follows: TGCAGCGTTGTACCCCCGGTTACTAGCACAGATACGCAGTATTTT.